These 20 T cell receptor beta chains originate from one sample sequenced in a study of response to subunit inactivated influenza vaccine. TCRdb reanalysed the RT-PCR reads using MiXCR and keeps one entry per CDR3 protein. The profile shows more than 600,000 distinct CDR3 sequences, less than 20% of them singletons. The source was PBMCs from blood, collected around 5 days after vaccination. The receptors stem from a man aged 50-59 years who received an inactivated influenza vaccine.

Ten or more counts support this clonotype. CDR3 bases: TGTGCCAGCCGTACACAGAATCGGCAGTTCTTC. It translates to CASRTQNRQFF. The chain joins TRBV14 to TRBJ2-1; D uncertain. There are 11 residues in the CDR3. The germline V gene encodes CDR1 SGHDN and CDR2 FVKESK. Trimming removed 8 bases at V and 12 bases at J, with 14 bases between.

This clonotype was detected a few times. The CDR3 protein is CASSPRDRGNGYTF. The CDR3 region has the DNA TGCGCCAGCAGCCCGAGGGACAGGGGAAATGGCTACACCTTC. The rearrangement joins TRBV5-1 to TRBJ1-2, with 10 bases that match TRBD1. With 4 bases clipped from V and 6 bases from J, the junction kept 6 bases outside the gene matches. In germline, CDR1 is SGHRS, CDR2 YFSETQ. The CDR3 totals 14 residues.

This clonotype was observed a handful of times. This chain connects TRBV4-2 to TRBJ1-4, with 7 bases fitting TRBD1. CDR3 length equals 16 residues. CDR1 is LGHNA, CDR2 YNFKEQ, per germline. Trimming cost V 0 bases and J 8 bases; bases outside gene matches: 9. DNA for the CDR3: TGTGCCAGCAGCCAAGATCTGACAGGGTTAGGGGAAAAACTGTTTTTT. This gives the protein CASSQDLTGLGEKLFF.

The rearrangement uses TRBV7-2 and TRBJ1-3; the match to TRBD1 covers 8 bases. Losses at the gene ends were 5 bases for V and 4 bases for J; bases not matched to a gene: 4. The CDR3 is made up of 14 amino acids. Germline V gene sequence: CDR1 SGHTA, CDR2 FQGNSA. This CDR3 is CASSRTGKGNTIYF. The DNA for the CDR3 is TGTGCCAGCAGCCGGACAGGGAAAGGAAACACCATATATTTT.

The table lists this clonotype with a few counts. The chain uses TRBV20-1 and TRBJ2-5; no clear D gene. Between the trimmed V and J ends, which lost 2 bases and 1 base, there was a span of 8 bases. Germline assignment: CDR1 DFQATT and CDR2 SNEGSKA (reference sequence). This CDR3 is built from 13 residues. CDR3 protein: CSARTPGQETQYF. CDR3 DNA: TGCAGTGCTAGAACCCCGGGCCAAGAGACCCAGTACTTC.

This clonotype was found a few times. V gene TRBV11-2 combines with J gene TRBJ2-7; no definite D call. The germline CDR1 and CDR2 sequences are SGHAT and FQNNGV. The CDR3 runs 14 residues. V dropped 1 base and J dropped 3 bases, with 10 bases sitting between them. The CDR3 DNA is TGTGCCAGCAGCTTAGCAGGCAGAGTCTACGAGCAGTACTTC. It yields the protein CASSLAGRVYEQYF.

This clonotype was detected only once. J is TRBJ2-5 and V is TRBV20-1; either TRBD1 or TRBD2 may supply D (5 bases each). CDR1 DFQATT and CDR2 SNEGSKA come from the germline V gene (reference sequence). The ends were cut back, 5 bases at V and 2 bases at J, with 15 bases in the middle. The CDR3 extends over 14 amino acids. The CDR3 DNA reads TGCAGTGCTGAACAGGCCTCGGGGCAAGAGACCCAGTACTTC. Its protein is CSAEQASGQETQYF.

This clonotype was recorded many times. V is TRBV29-1 and J is TRBJ2-5; D is perhaps TRBD1 or TRBD2 (6 bases each). Trimming removed 3 bases at V and 5 bases at J, with 19 bases between. This CDR3 spans 15 amino acids. Germline V gives CDR1 SQVTM, CDR2 ANQGSEA. The chain's CDR3 is CSVDLRGAAVETQYF. CDR3 bases: TGCAGCGTTGATCTTAGGGGGGCCGCAGTCGAGACCCAGTACTTC.

V is TRBV18 and J is TRBJ1-2; D gene ambiguous. V gave up 5 bases and J gave up 3 bases, with 13 bases separating them. CDR1 KGHSH and CDR2 LQKENI come from the germline V gene. CDR3 length: 14 residues. In DNA form, the CDR3 reads TGTGCCAGCTCATCAAATACGCAGGACTATGGCTACACCTTC. This translates into CASSSNTQDYGYTF.

The table lists this clonotype with many counts. V usage is TRBV20-1 and J usage is TRBJ2-7, with 12 positions matching TRBD1. Trimming took 3 bases from V and 5 from J; bases not matched to a gene: 8. The CDR3 is 15 amino acids. Germline V CDR1 and CDR2: DFQATT, SNEGSKA (reference sequence). The CDR3 region is CSASKGQGARNEQYF. In DNA, the CDR3 is TGCAGTGCTAGCAAGGGACAGGGGGCTCGGAACGAGCAGTACTTC.

V usage is TRBV7-6 and J usage is TRBJ2-5; TRBD2 is a possible D gene (5 bases). CDR3 length: 16 amino acids. Germline lookup yields CDR1 SGHVS and CDR2 FNYEAQ. Trimming left V 1 base short and J 0 bases short, with 12 bases between. Here the CDR3 reads CASSLGGGRYQETQYF. The CDR3 nucleotides are TGTGCCAGCAGCTTAGGAGGAGGTCGGTACCAAGAGACCCAGTACTTC.

The chain links TRBV5-6 to TRBJ2-7, with 8 bases identical to TRBD1. V lost 3 bases, J lost 5 bases, and 13 bases stayed unmatched. Germline loops: CDR1 SGHDT, CDR2 YYEEEE. The CDR3 consists of 16 residues. The CDR3 DNA reads as TGTGCCAGCAGCTGGAGGCGGGGACAGGTCGTGAACGAGCAGTACTTC. Its translation is CASSWRRGQVVNEQYF.

This clonotype was counted between two and nine times. This sequence joins TRBV28 and TRBJ2-1, with unresolved D. In germline, CDR1 is MDHEN, CDR2 SYDVKM. This CDR3 has 14 residues. V lost 2 bases to trimming and J lost 5 bases, with 10 bases between them. The DNA for the CDR3 is TGTGCCAGCAGTTTAAGGCGGCCCGACAATGAGCAGTTCTTC. It specifies CASSLRRPDNEQFF.

Ten or more counts support this clonotype. The V gene is TRBV5-1, the J gene TRBJ1-5; 9 bases are a match to TRBD1. Unmatched junction bases numbered 0, after V lost 3 bases and J lost 2 bases. CDR1 SGHRS and CDR2 YFSETQ come from the germline V gene. This CDR3 comprises 14 residues. The CDR3 protein is CASSWTGGNQPQHF. The CDR3 DNA is TGCGCCAGCAGCTGGACAGGGGGCAATCAGCCCCAGCATTTT.

The chain carries TRBV7-2 and TRBJ1-1, with a possible D match to TRBD1 (6 bases). V was clipped by 7 bases and J by 5 bases, with 11 bases between them. Germline CDR1 and CDR2: SGHTA and FQGNSA. The CDR3 runs 12 residues. Written as DNA, the CDR3 is TGTGCCAGCACCAAAGGGGGGACTGAAGCTTTCTTT. Protein product: CASTKGGTEAFF.

This clonotype was detected only a few times. This chain uses TRBV6-2 or TRBV6-3 with TRBJ2-2; possibly TRBD2 for D (5 bases). V was pared by 4 bases and J by 7 bases, with 16 bases between. Germline V lookup: CDR1 MNHEY, CDR2 SVGEGT. The CDR3 extends over 15 amino acids. CDR3 loop: CASSLGPTRGGELFF. The CDR3 nucleotides read TGTGCCAGCAGTTTAGGACCGACTCGGGGCGGGGAGCTGTTTTTT.

The chain employs TRBV10-3 and TRBJ1-2; a possible D gene is TRBD1 (6 bases). V lost 10 bases and J 4 bases, leaving 16 bases between the germline ends. The CDR3 consists of 13 residues. The germline V gene has CDR1 ENHRY and CDR2 SYGVKD. The CDR3 sequence is CATETGGFYGYTF. CDR3 nucleotide sequence: TGTGCCACTGAGACGGGGGGCTTCTATGGCTACACCTTC.

A few counts support this clonotype. CDR3 sequence: CASSPTGTNYGYTF. The CDR3 DNA follows: TGTGCCAGCAGCCCCACAGGGACTAACTATGGCTACACCTTC. The V gene is TRBV21-1, the J gene TRBJ1-2; the D call of TRBD1 is as the table states it, not checked on the DNA. TRBV21-1 is a listed pseudogene. The CDR3 extends over 14 amino acids.

This chain uses TRBV9 with TRBJ2-2, with 7 bases lining up with TRBD1. J was trimmed by 1 base and V by 2 bases; bases with no gene match: 14. CDR3 size: 19 residues. Germline CDR1 and CDR2: SGDLS and YYNGEE. CDR3 nucleotides: TGTGCCAGCAGCGTGTCCCGGGACAGCCTCTTCCAGAACACCGGGGAGCTGTTTTTT. This translates into CASSVSRDSLFQNTGELFF.

This clonotype was seen repeatedly, ten times or more. The chain has TRBV29-1 and TRBJ2-3; D might be TRBD1 (5 bases). With 4 bases removed from V and 0 bases from J, the gap between germline ends came to 11 bases. The CDR3 is 14 amino acids. Looked up from germline, CDR1 is SQVTM and CDR2 is ANQGSEA. CDR3 sequence: CSVGAGLSTDTQYF. CDR3 nucleotide sequence: TGCAGCGTTGGAGCAGGGCTTAGCACAGATACGCAGTATTTT.